This T cell receptor (beta chain) was obtained from a study of CD8 T cells in ankylosing spondylitis. This clonotype was observed a handful of times. Its antigen is still unknown. The study's findings and limits: Earlier literature documents some of the motif variants in reactive arthritis synovial fluid and blood. One TCR beta motif, made up of about 8 highly homologous variants, appeared characteristic of ankylosing spondylitis blood. There was reportedly significant enrichment of clones that were disease-linked in matched ankylosing spondylitis synovial fluid.

TCRdb independently ran MiXCR on the 5' RACE reads; one entry per CDR3 protein. The table includes approximately 140,000 distinct CDR3 sequences, under 55% detected once. The CDR3 totals 16 residues. Germline values: CDR1 SGDLS, CDR2 YYNGEE. The trim removed 2 bases at V and 5 bases at J, leaving 10 bases unmatched. The V call is TRBV9, the J call TRBJ2-1; 7 bases fit TRBD2. The source is a male donor with ankylosing spondylitis. Sequences were obtained from synovial fluid, either unsorted or a sorted T cell fraction (not recorded which). The CDR3 nucleotides read TGTGCCAGCAGCGTGGAGAAGGGACTACTTCACAATGAGCAGTTCTTC. It codes for CASSVEKGLLHNEQFF.